Below are 31 T cell receptor beta chains sequenced from a single sample in a study of T-cell memory formation after mild COVID-19. TCRdb processed the 5' RACE reads anew with MiXCR; each CDR3 protein has one entry. The sample has about 350,000 distinct CDR3 sequences; around 30% are singletons. The sequencing input was PBMCs or a T cell subset sorted from them (not recorded which). The receptors come from an adult woman who had mild COVID-19 (a few samples of this study predate the infection). Cell type and time point are not known.

There are a few counts of this clonotype. V and J are TRBV12-5 and TRBJ2-3; D is unclear. Germline values: CDR1 LGHNT, CDR2 FRNRAP. The CDR3 extends over 14 amino acids. V was trimmed by 7 bases and J by 4 bases, leaving 15 bases between them. The chain's CDR3 is CASVSGGVPDTQYF. The DNA of the CDR3 is TGTGCTAGTGTTTCCGGCGGAGTACCAGATACGCAGTATTTT.

The V and J genes are TRBV7-6 and TRBJ1-1, with unresolved D. Germline CDR1 SGHVS, CDR2 FNYEAQ. This CDR3 region has 16 residues. V lost 0 bases and J lost 5, with 16 bases in between. CDR3 sequence (DNA): TGTGCCAGCAGCTTAGCAGGTTCCGGTGGAGGGACTGAAGCTTTCTTT. It yields the protein CASSLAGSGGGTEAFF.

The sample holds a few counts of this clonotype. The J gene is TRBJ2-1, the V gene TRBV29-1, with D perhaps given as TRBD1 or TRBD2 (7 bases each). V dropped 5 bases and J dropped 0 bases, with 11 bases sitting between them. This CDR3 region has 14 residues. Germline V lookup: CDR1 SQVTM, CDR2 ANQGSEA. CDR3 in amino acids: CSVQGGSSYNEQFF. Here the CDR3 DNA reads TGCAGCGTTCAGGGGGGGAGCTCCTACAATGAGCAGTTCTTC.

V gene TRBV12-3 or TRBV12-4 combines with J gene TRBJ2-7, with TRBD2 matching over 8 bases. V was clipped by 6 bases and J by 0 bases; unmatched bases: 10. This CDR3 has 16 amino acids. For the CDR3, the DNA is TGTGCCAGCAGCCGTACCACTAGCGGTGGCTCCTACGAGCAGTACTTC. This encodes CASSRTTSGGSYEQYF.

The chain uses TRBV28 and TRBJ1-1; D unresolved. This CDR3 is built from 14 residues. CDR1 and CDR2 (germline): MDHEN, SYDVKM. V gave up 2 bases and J gave up 4 bases, with 11 bases separating them. The CDR3, as DNA: TGTGCCAGCAGTTTAGCTTGGGGAGTCACTGAAGCTTTCTTT. It codes for CASSLAWGVTEAFF. Based on the CDR3 plus reference TRBV28 and TRBJ1-1, the full variable domain is DVKVTQSSRYLVKRTGEKVFLECVQDMDHENMFWYRQDPGLGLRLIYFSYDVKMKEKGDIPEGYSVSREKKERFSLILESASTNQTSMYLCASSLAWGVTEAFFGQGTRLTVV.

The J gene is TRBJ2-2, the V gene TRBV20-1; 9 bases map to TRBD2. Per germline, CDR1 DFQATT and CDR2 SNEGSKA (reference sequence). V gave up 0 bases and J gave up 0 bases; unmatched junction bases: 5. The CDR3 totals 17 residues. The CDR3 DNA follows: TGCAGTGCTAGAGACCCTAGCGGGACCACGAACACCGGGGAGCTGTTTTTT. The encoded protein is CSARDPSGTTNTGELFF.

V usage is TRBV20-1 and J usage is TRBJ1-1; D unresolved. Germline CDR1 DFQATT, CDR2 SNEGSKA (reference sequence). Trimming stripped 3 bases from V and 1 base from J, with 6 bases between. The CDR3 covers 12 residues. CDR3 sequence reads: CSARQSNTEAFF. The CDR3 region has the DNA TGCAGTGCTAGGCAGTCGAACACTGAAGCTTTCTTT.

The chain employs TRBV5-1 and TRBJ1-2; weak D call: TRBD1 (5 bases). Trimming shortened V by 0 bases and J by 4 bases, and 10 bases separated the two germline ends. Germline assignment: CDR1 SGHRS and CDR2 YFSETQ. The CDR3 consists of 14 residues. The CDR3 DNA is TGCGCCAGCAGCTTGGAGGGGCAAGGCTATGGCTACACCTTC. The encoded protein is CASSLEGQGYGYTF.

The rearrangement links TRBV5-1 to TRBJ2-5, with D perhaps matching TRBD1 or TRBD2 (5 bases each). The V end was cut by 0 bases, the J end by 4 bases, with 16 bases between. This CDR3 is built from 16 residues. From germline, CDR1 is SGHRS and CDR2 YFSETQ. CDR3 sequence (DNA): TGCGCCAGCAGCTTGGCACCCGGGGCCACCCTAGAGACCCAGTACTTC. It is translated as CASSLAPGATLETQYF.

V usage is TRBV15 and J usage is TRBJ2-5; unclear D gene. Germline values: CDR1 LNHNV, CDR2 YYDKDF (reference sequence). Trimming removed 3 bases from V and 4 bases from J, with 12 bases in between. There are 14 residues in the CDR3. The DNA of the CDR3 is TGTGCCACCAGCAGCCTCGGACCGGGAGAGACCCAGTACTTC. It translates to CATSSLGPGETQYF.

This rearrangement joins TRBV28 to TRBJ2-1; 11 bases line up with TRBD2. Germline V gene data show CDR1 as MDHEN and CDR2 as SYDVKM. The CDR3 has 13 amino acids. Losses at the gene ends were 10 bases for V and 8 bases for J; bases not matched to a gene: 7. The CDR3 spells CATGPGLADEQFF. In DNA, the CDR3 is TGTGCCACCGGTCCGGGACTAGCGGATGAGCAGTTCTTC.

The DNA for the CDR3 is TGTGCCAGCAGCCAAGAAGGAGGGCTTTCCTACGAGCAGTACTTC. Residues: CASSQEGGLSYEQYF. The J gene is TRBJ2-7, the V gene TRBV4-2, with a weak D call TRBD2 (6 bases). Between the trimmed V and J ends, which lost 0 bases and 1 base, there was a span of 10 bases. Looked up from germline, CDR1 is LGHNA and CDR2 is YNFKEQ. The CDR3 totals 15 residues.

The chain recombines TRBV29-1 with TRBJ1-1, with D possibly being TRBD1 (6 bases). V lost 2 bases and J 5 bases, leaving 12 bases between the germline ends. CDR3 length: 13 amino acids. The germline V gene has CDR1 SQVTM and CDR2 ANQGSEA. The CDR3 region is CSVESGEGTEAFF. The DNA for the CDR3 is TGCAGCGTTGAATCAGGGGAGGGTACTGAAGCTTTCTTT.

The V call is TRBV7-3, the J call TRBJ2-6; tentatively, D is TRBD1 (6 bases). This CDR3 spans 16 amino acids. Germline loops: CDR1 SGHTA, CDR2 FQGTGA. Trimming left V 4 bases short and J 2 bases short, with 12 bases between. The CDR3 loop reads CASSSQDRAGANVLTF. The DNA for the CDR3 is TGTGCCAGCAGCTCCCAGGACAGAGCTGGGGCCAACGTCCTGACTTTC.

The sample holds a few counts of this clonotype. This chain connects TRBV7-2 to TRBJ2-1; TRBD1 or TRBD2 may be the D gene (6 bases each). Germline V gene data show CDR1 as SGHTA and CDR2 as FQGNSA. The CDR3 runs to 16 residues. The V gene lost 2 bases and the J gene lost 0 bases, with 11 bases spanning the gap. CDR3 protein: CASSLSGASSYNEQFF. CDR3 DNA: TGTGCCAGCAGCTTATCGGGGGCGAGCTCCTACAATGAGCAGTTCTTC. The full variable domain, completed using reference TRBV7-2 and TRBJ2-1, is GAGVSQSPSNKVTEKGKDVELRCDPISGHTALYWYRQSLGQGLEFLIYFQGNSAPDKSGLPSDRFSAERTGGSVSTLTIQRTQQEDSAVYLCASSLSGASSYNEQFFGPGTRLTVL.

The chain recombines TRBV27 with TRBJ2-7; TRBD1 matches at 7 bases. Unmatched junction bases numbered 9, after V lost 5 bases and J lost 5 bases. Germline loops: CDR1 MNHEY, CDR2 SMNVEV (reference sequence). The CDR3 contains 14 residues. The DNA for the CDR3 is TGTGCCAGCAGTCGGCACGACAGGGTTAACGAGCAGTACTTC. Its translation: CASSRHDRVNEQYF.

In regard to this clonotype: One end of the junction does not line up with germline, which may come from a read error. The chain combines TRBV7-2 with TRBJ2-4; TRBD2 matches at 9 bases. CDR1 is SGHTA and CDR2 is FQGNSA in the germline V gene. The CDR3 extends over 13 amino acids. The CDR3 sequence: CASSEQGLAVENF. In nucleotides, the CDR3 is TGTGCCAGCAGCGAGCAGGGACTAGCTGTGGAGAACTTC.

The DNA for the CDR3 is TGTGCCAGCAATGAGGGGGGGCCCACCGGGGAGCTGTTTTTT. Its protein product is CASNEGGPTGELFF. This rearrangement joins TRBV7-6 to TRBJ2-2; TRBD2 is a possible D gene (7 bases). Germline CDR1 reads SGHVS; CDR2 reads FNYEAQ. There are 14 residues in the CDR3. V was clipped by 7 bases and J by 4 bases, with 13 bases between them.

This chain connects TRBV19 to TRBJ1-1; D remains unclear. Trimming left V 7 bases short and J 2 bases short, with 11 bases between. The CDR3 length is 13 residues. The germline CDR1 and CDR2 sequences are LNHDA and SQIVND (reference sequence). The CDR3 DNA is TGTGCCAGTACCGTCAGGCCTAACACTGAAGCTTTCTTT. It encodes CASTVRPNTEAFF.

This clonotype appeared a few times. The rearrangement uses TRBV20-1 and TRBJ2-5; unclear D gene. Trimming removed 2 bases from V and 2 bases from J, with 6 bases in between. This CDR3 region has 12 residues. The V gene's germline CDR1 is DFQATT and CDR2 SNEGSKA (reference sequence). The CDR3 DNA is TGCAGTGCTAGACTGTCGCAAGAGACCCAGTACTTC. Protein: CSARLSQETQYF.

The sample holds a few counts of this clonotype. The V and J genes are TRBV24-1 and TRBJ1-5; 7 bases are a match to TRBD1. The CDR3 has 16 amino acids. V trimming: 5 bases; J trimming: 0 bases; junction bases outside the gene matches: 6. The germline V gene encodes CDR1 KGHDR and CDR2 SFDVKD. The CDR3 reads CATSVGTETSNQPQHF. As DNA, the CDR3 is TGTGCCACCAGTGTGGGGACAGAGACTAGCAATCAGCCCCAGCATTTT.

CDR3 protein: CASSQAGQQASYEQYF. CDR3 nucleotide sequence: TGTGCCAGCAGCCAAGCGGGACAGCAGGCCTCCTACGAGCAGTACTTC. The chain combines TRBV3-1 with TRBJ2-7; 7 bases agree with TRBD1. With V trimmed by 1 base and J by 0 bases, 6 bases remained unmatched. The CDR3 totals 16 residues. Germline loops: CDR1 LGHDT, CDR2 YNNKEL (reference sequence).

The rearrangement links TRBV7-9 to TRBJ2-3; tentatively, D is TRBD1 (6 bases). CDR3 length: 18 residues. V gave up 1 base and J gave up 2 bases, with 19 bases separating them. Per the germline V gene, CDR1 is SEHNR and CDR2 is FQNEAQ (reference sequence). The CDR3 bases are TGTGCCAGCAGCTTAGGATTCGGACAGCCTTCACTCACAGATACGCAGTATTTT. Residues: CASSLGFGQPSLTDTQYF. The entire variable domain, with the rest obtained from reference TRBV7-9 and TRBJ2-3, is as follows: DTGVSQNPRHKITKRGQNVTFRCDPISEHNRLYWYRQTLGQGPEFLTYFQNEAQLEKSRLLSDRFSAERPKGSFSTLEIQRTEQGDSAMYLCASSLGFGQPSLTDTQYFGPGTRLTVL.

V is TRBV29-1 and J is TRBJ1-2; 10 nucleotides line up with TRBD1. The germline gives CDR1 SQVTM, CDR2 ANQGSEA. The CDR3 loop spans 14 amino acids. V lost 4 bases and J lost 2; bases outside the gene matches: 4. CDR3 in DNA: TGCAGCGTTGTCGGGGACAGGGGCAACTATGGCTACACCTTC. This codes for CSVVGDRGNYGYTF.

The genes are TRBV9 and TRBJ1-2; 9 bases align to TRBD1. The CDR3 contains 14 residues. Germline V CDR1 and CDR2: SGDLS, YYNGEE. Trimming took 4 bases from V and 6 from J; bases not matched to a gene: 7. This chain's CDR3 is CASSFRQGVDGYTF. The DNA of the CDR3 is TGTGCCAGCAGCTTCCGACAGGGGGTGGATGGCTACACCTTC.

The CDR3 is CASSELGGAYNSPLHF. CDR3 nucleotide sequence: TGTGCCAGCAGTGAATTGGGGGGCGCCTATAATTCACCCCTCCACTTT. V gene TRBV2 combines with J gene TRBJ1-6, with TRBD1 as a possible D gene (6 bases). The CDR3 loop spans 16 amino acids. The V and J ends lost 2 bases and 2 bases respectively, with 10 bases between them. Germline V CDR1 and CDR2: SNHLY, FYNNEI. Filled out from reference TRBV2 and TRBJ1-6, the complete variable domain reads EPEVTQTPSHQVTQMGQEVILRCVPISNHLYFYWYRQILGQKVEFLVSFYNNEISEKSEIFDDQFSVERPDGSNFTLKIRSTKLEDSAMYFCASSELGGAYNSPLHFGNGTRLTVT.

This clonotype was recorded a few times. The chain is built from TRBV14 and TRBJ2-1, with 9 bases matching TRBD2. The germline V gene has CDR1 SGHDN and CDR2 FVKESK. Unmatched junction bases numbered 7, after V lost 6 bases and J lost 1 base. This CDR3 comprises 16 residues. Here the CDR3 DNA reads TGTGCCAGCAGGCCTTCTAGCGGGGAGTCCTACAATGAGCAGTTCTTC. Its protein product is CASRPSSGESYNEQFF.

This clonotype was detected a few times. The CDR3 nucleotides are TGTGCCAGCAGTGATTCAGGGTCCTATGGCTACACCTTC. This translates into CASSDSGSYGYTF. The chain has TRBV2 and TRBJ1-2, with D maybe TRBD1 (5 bases). The germline V and J ends were trimmed by 3 bases and 4 bases, with 9 bases remaining between them. CDR1 and CDR2 (germline): SNHLY, FYNNEI. This CDR3 region has 13 residues.

The chain is built from TRBV27 and TRBJ2-7; D possibly matches TRBD1 or TRBD2 (5 bases each). CDR1 and CDR2 (germline): MNHEY, SMNVEV (reference sequence). The CDR3 is 13 amino acids. V lost 8 bases, J lost 3 bases, and 14 bases lay in between. CDR3 sequence: CASGGHRNYEQYF. CDR3 sequence (DNA): TGTGCCAGCGGGGGTCACAGAAACTACGAGCAGTACTTC.

The CDR3 sequence is CASSLGLSVYNEQFF. The CDR3 bases are TGTGCCAGCAGCTTGGGGCTATCGGTCTACAATGAGCAGTTCTTC. V usage is TRBV11-2 and J usage is TRBJ2-1, with a possible D match to TRBD1 (5 bases). Germline V gene data show CDR1 as SGHAT and CDR2 as FQNNGV. The CDR3 spans 15 residues. V was cut by 3 bases and J by 3 bases, with 12 bases left in between.

This clonotype was detected only a few times. This sequence joins TRBV19 and TRBJ1-2, with a weak D call TRBD1 (5 bases). In germline, CDR1 is LNHDA, CDR2 SQIVND (reference sequence). The CDR3 is made up of 14 amino acids. V lost 3 bases, J lost 5 bases, and 13 bases lay in between. DNA of the CDR3: TGTGCCAGTAGTATCGCTCCAGGGCATTATGGCTACACCTTC. Translating it yields CASSIAPGHYGYTF.